This T cell receptor (beta chain) was recovered during a study of T cells in Graves' hyperthyroidism and ophthalmopathy. Study observations and caveats: Blood also held most thyroid clonotypes expanded beyond 0.001.

Regions amplified from RNA transcripts were the TCR beta CDR3 regions. When the TCR CDR3 underwent first-round RT-PCR, the HTBI primer set was used. TCRdb re-called the multiplex PCR reads through MiXCR, storing one row per CDR3 protein. The sample lists around 570,000 distinct CDR3 sequences; less than 20% were seen once. A Clinical Activity Score of at least 3, a NOSPECS grade of at least 4 and a duration under 3 months were recorded in the ophthalmopathy patients. Diagnostic decisions used clinical symptoms, serum thyroxine and TRAb, thyroid ultrasound and orbital computed tomography. Only a few counts were recorded for this clonotype. Antigen: not known. Germline assignment: CDR1 PRHDT and CDR2 FYEKMQ (reference sequence). J was trimmed by 1 base and V by 5 bases; bases with no gene match: 5. This CDR3 has 16 residues.

The specimen was blood. The chain links TRBV13 to TRBJ2-1, with TRBD2 matching over 10 bases. The TCR comes from a man aged 40-55 years with Graves' ophthalmopathy. The CDR3 DNA reads as TGTGCCAGCAGCCCGACTAGCGGGCTTTCCTACAATGAGCAGTTCTTC. It translates to CASSPTSGLSYNEQFF.